This is a list of T cell receptor beta chains from one sample in a study of blood T cell repertoires in COVID-19. Measured with immunoSEQ multiplex PCR; TCRdb has only the in-frame clones, and not every one. The sample consists of around 240,000 clones, approximately 82% of them appearing once. The sample comprised peripheral blood. These TCRs come from a woman aged 40 to 55 who had recovered from COVID-19. Each CDR3 is given with its conserved first and last residue. The order of the fields is J gene, clone size, V gene, D gene, CDR3 DNA, CDR3 protein. The D gene is left open where the match is weak. Clone size is given for some rows only: seen once, a few or many times, or a class if the clone is expanded.

>TRBJ1-1|-|TRBV7-2|TRBD1
TGTGCCAGCAGCTGGGACAGGTTGAACACTGAAGCTTTCTTT
CASSWDRLNTEAFF
>TRBJ1-6|-|TRBV5-1|-
TGCGCCAGCAGCCTCGGGACAAGCTGGTCACCCCTCCACTTT
CASSLGTSWSPLHF
>TRBJ2-7|-|TRBV20-1|-
TGCAGTGCTAGAGGTGGCCTCGAGCAGTACTTC
CSARGGLEQYF
>TRBJ2-7|-|TRBV6-5|TRBD2
TGTGCCAGCAGGCTCAATAGCGGGGGACTGTACGAGCAGTACTTC
CASRLNSGGLYEQYF
>TRBJ2-1|-|TRBV4-3|TRBD2
TGCGCCAGCAGCCCGAAGAAGCGGGGGGGCCGCAATGAGCAGTTCTTC
CASSPKKRGGRNEQFF
>TRBJ2-3|-|TRBV5-1|TRBD1
TGCGCCAGCAAAGGGGACAGGTGGACAGATACGCAGTATTTT
CASKGDRWTDTQYF
>TRBJ2-2|-|TRBV3-1/TRBV3-2|-
TGTGCCAGCAGCCAAGCTGTCGGGGAGCTGTTTTTT
CASSQAVGELFF
>TRBJ2-3|-|TRBV5-6|TRBD2
TGTGCCAGCAGCTTGAAATTAGCGGGGAGCACAGATACGCAGTATTTT
CASSLKLAGSTDTQYF
>TRBJ1-1|-|TRBV12-2|-
TGTGCAAGTCGCTTAGGAGGGGACAGGCGGCTAAATGAAGCTTTCTTT
CASRLGGDRRLNEAFF
>TRBJ1-5|once|TRBV18|-
TGTGCCAGCTCGCCGCTGCAGGGTTACAATCAGCCCCAGCATTTT
CASSPLQGYNQPQHF
>TRBJ2-4|-|TRBV19|TRBD1
TGTGCCAGTACCAGGACAGGGGAGTCCGACATTCAGTACTTC
CASTRTGESDIQYF
>TRBJ2-7|-|TRBV23-1|TRBD1
TGCGCCAGCAGTCATCGCGACAGGGTCTACGAGCAGTACTTC
CASSHRDRVYEQYF
>TRBJ2-1|-|TRBV7-7|-
TGTGCTAGCAGCTATTCGGGGGGCTCTGAGCAGTTCTTC
CASSYSGGSEQFF
>TRBJ1-3|-|TRBV11-2|-
TGTGCCAGCAGCTTACAGGGCTTCTCTGGAAACACCATATATTTT
CASSLQGFSGNTIYF
>TRBJ1-2|many|TRBV28|-
TGTGCCAGCAGCCTCCCGAACAGGGTTGGCTATGGCTACACCTTC
CASSLPNRVGYGYTF